The 29 T cell receptor beta chains below all came from one sample that was sequenced in a study of beta chain features in type 1 diabetes. Expressed TCRB transcripts were sequenced because the entire RNA isolate underwent reverse transcription. Repertoires were generated with immunoSEQ multiplex PCR, while TCRdb's copy carries only in-frame clones and drops some. The table records about 410,000 clones, 11% to 15% of them present only once. Sequenced input: naive CD4+ T cells from blood. The receptor source for this set is a man younger than 45 in good health.

This clone was seen a few times. CDR3 loop: CASTAGGPDTQYF. The CDR3 DNA follows: TGCGCCAGCACGGCGGGGGGGCCAGATACGCAGTATTTT. This chain connects TRBV10-2 to TRBJ2-3, with 9 bases that match TRBD2. Germline V gene data show CDR1 as WSHSY and CDR2 as SAAADI. There are 13 residues in the CDR3. V shed 7 bases and J 4 bases; nucleotides not matched to a gene: 3.

V usage is TRBV5-1 and J usage is TRBJ2-1; D gene ambiguous. Germline assignment: CDR1 SGHRS and CDR2 YFSETQ. This CDR3 region has 13 residues. Trimming removed 3 bases from V and 4 bases from J, with 8 bases in between. CDR3 sequence: CASSSDLYNEQFF. CDR3 sequence (DNA): TGCGCCAGCAGCTCGGACCTTTACAATGAGCAGTTCTTC.

This clone came up a few times. The chain has TRBV5-1 and TRBJ2-6; TRBD1 matches at 7 bases. The V gene's germline CDR1 is SGHRS and CDR2 YFSETQ. CDR3 length: 15 amino acids. The junction had 5 bases not matched to a gene; V was cut back by 4 bases and J by 4 bases. CDR3 coding DNA: TGCGCCAGCAGCCAAACAGGGGCCGGGGCCAACGTCCTGACTTTC. Protein: CASSQTGAGANVLTF. Full variable domain (outside the CDR3, taken from reference TRBV5-1 and TRBJ2-6): KAGVTQTPRYLIKTRGQQVTLSCSPISGHRSVSWYQQTPGQGLQFLFEYFSETQRNKGNFPGRFSGRQFSNSRSEMNVSTLELGDSALYLCASSQTGAGANVLTFGAGSRLTVL.

This chain links TRBV5-1 with TRBJ2-1; perhaps D is TRBD1 or TRBD2 (5 bases each). The CDR3 is 11 residues long. Trimming took off 0 bases at V and 12 bases at J, with 7 bases between the two ends. Germline CDR1 SGHRS, CDR2 YFSETQ. The CDR3 bases are TGCGCCAGCAGCTTGGGAGGGGCGCAGTTCTTC. The encoded protein is CASSLGGAQFF.

Only a few counts were recorded for this clone. The V call is TRBV30, the J call TRBJ1-2; no reliable D call. Germline V gene lookup returns CDR1 GTSNPN and CDR2 SVGIG (reference sequence). The CDR3 loop spans 9 amino acids. The V end was cut by 5 bases, the J end by 12 bases, with 10 bases between. The DNA of the CDR3 is TGTGCCTGGGACGTGAGCCACACCTTC. Its protein product is CAWDVSHTF. Supplemented by reference TRBV30 and TRBJ1-2, the full variable domain reads SQTIHQWPATLVQPVGSPLSLECTVEGTSNPNLYWYRQAAGRGLQLLFYSVGIGQISSEVPQNLSASRPQDRQFILSSKKLLLSDSGFYLCAWDVSHTFGSGTRLTVV.

V usage is TRBV11-2 and J usage is TRBJ2-3; possibly TRBD1 or TRBD2 for D (6 bases each). Germline-derived CDR1 and CDR2 are SGHAT and FQNNGV. The CDR3 spans 16 residues. The V gene lost 5 bases and the J gene lost 0 bases, with 15 bases spanning the gap. For the CDR3, the DNA is TGTGCCAGCAGCCATCGAGGGGGGCCTAGCACAGATACGCAGTATTTT. It translates to CASSHRGGPSTDTQYF. Combining the CDR3 with reference TRBV11-2 and TRBJ2-3 gives the whole variable domain EAGVAQSPRYKIIEKRQSVAFWCNPISGHATLYWYQQILGQGPKLLIQFQNNGVVDDSQLPKDRFSAERLKGVDSTLKIQPAKLEDSAVYLCASSHRGGPSTDTQYFGPGTRLTVL.

This clone showed up just a few times. V gene TRBV4-3 combines with J gene TRBJ2-7; the match to TRBD1 covers 11 bases. V lost 4 bases and J lost 1; bases outside the gene matches: 3. This CDR3 comprises 15 residues. Germline loops: CDR1 LGHNA, CDR2 YSLEER. The CDR3 sequence is CASSRGQGASYEQYF. In DNA, the CDR3 is TGCGCCAGCAGCCGAGGACAGGGGGCGTCCTACGAGCAGTACTTC.

The chain is built from TRBV10-3 and TRBJ2-3, with D hard to call. The CDR3 extends over 13 amino acids. Trimming took off 0 bases at V and 4 bases at J, with 5 bases between the two ends. Looked up from germline, CDR1 is ENHRY and CDR2 is SYGVKD. CDR3 loop: CAISESGPDTQYF. The CDR3 DNA reads TGTGCCATCAGTGAGTCAGGGCCAGATACGCAGTATTTT.

The chain couples TRBV5-4 to TRBJ2-1; no clear D. This CDR3 spans 12 amino acids. V lost 2 bases and J 6 bases, leaving 6 bases between the germline ends. The germline V gene encodes CDR1 SGHNT and CDR2 YYREEE (reference sequence). The CDR3, as DNA: TGTGCCAGCAGCTTTACATTCAATGAGCAGTTCTTC. Protein sequence: CASSFTFNEQFF.

This clone was counted only a few times. The CDR3: CASSHGRYEQYV. For the CDR3, the DNA is TGTGCCAGCAGCCATGGCAGGTACGAGCAGTACGTC. This sequence joins TRBV14 and TRBJ2-7; D remains ambiguous. V gave up 3 bases and J gave up 4 bases, with 7 bases separating them. Germline V gene data show CDR1 as SGHDN and CDR2 as FVKESK. This CDR3 contains 12 residues.

V is TRBV29-1 and J is TRBJ2-5; D not certain. The CDR3 consists of 13 residues. Germline loops: CDR1 SQVTM, CDR2 ANQGSEA. Trimming took 4 bases from V and 5 from J, leaving 14 bases between them. CDR3 region: CSVGWAVWETQYF. The CDR3 bases are TGCAGCGTTGGCTGGGCTGTGTGGGAGACCCAGTACTTC. Variable domain in full (rest from reference TRBV29-1 and TRBJ2-5): SAVISQKPSRDICQRGTSLTIQCQVDSQVTMMFWYRQQPGQSLTLIATANQGSEATYESGFVIDKFPISRPNLTFSTLTVSNMSPEDSSIYLCSVGWAVWETQYFGPGTRLLVL.

This clone was observed a single time. The genes are TRBV6-1 and TRBJ2-7; D may be TRBD2 (5 bases). Trimming left V 0 bases short and J 4 bases short, with 19 bases between. CDR1 is MNHNS and CDR2 is SASEGT in the germline V gene. This CDR3 is 17 amino acids long. CDR3: CASSEARAGEVLYEQYF. DNA of the CDR3: TGTGCCAGCAGTGAAGCGCGGGCAGGCGAAGTCCTGTACGAGCAGTACTTC.

V gene TRBV6-5 combines with J gene TRBJ2-1, with 7 nucleotides matching TRBD1. The CDR3 contains 14 residues. V lost 5 bases and J lost 2; bases outside the gene matches: 3. The germline gives CDR1 MNHEY, CDR2 SVGAGI. The CDR3 spells CASSPGQPYNEQFF. The CDR3 DNA reads TGTGCCAGCAGTCCGGGACAGCCCTACAATGAGCAGTTCTTC.

The chain recombines TRBV4-3 with TRBJ2-3; tentatively, D is TRBD1 (5 bases). CDR1 and CDR2 from the germline V gene are LGHNA and YSLEER. CDR3 length: 15 residues. The V and J ends lost 0 bases and 2 bases respectively, with 9 bases between them. CDR3 protein: CASSQELRDTDTQYF. DNA for the CDR3: TGCGCCAGCAGCCAAGAGCTCAGGGACACAGATACGCAGTATTTT.

This clone has more than one count but fewer than ten. This chain links TRBV4-3 with TRBJ2-7; 7 bases match TRBD1. From germline, CDR1 is LGHNA and CDR2 YSLEER. The CDR3 extends over 16 amino acids. With V trimmed by 4 bases and J by 0 bases, 9 bases remained unmatched. CDR3 loop: CASSPAEQGSSYEQYV. CDR3 DNA sequence: TGCGCCAGCAGCCCGGCAGAACAGGGGAGCTCCTACGAGCAGTACGTC.

This clone has only a few counts. A read error may produce the germline difference seen at one junction end. The chain carries TRBV7-7 and TRBJ2-1; 9 positions match TRBD2. CDR1 and CDR2 from the germline V gene are SSHAT and FNYEAQ (reference sequence). CDR3 length: 15 residues. The CDR3 protein is CASSLAAGGPHEQFF. The CDR3 coding sequence is TGTGCTAGCAGCTTAGCGGCGGGAGGGCCCCATGAGCAGTTCTTC.

This clone came up a few times. The chain carries TRBV7-9 and TRBJ2-5, with 11 bases aligning to TRBD1. Germline V gene data show CDR1 as SEHNR and CDR2 as FQNEAQ (reference sequence). The V segment lost 6 bases and the J segment 10 bases; nucleotides outside the gene matches: 13. This CDR3 has 15 amino acids. Written as DNA, the CDR3 is TGTGCCAGCAGTCTGGACAGGGGGCAGCCCCCTGGCCAGTACTTC. Residues: CASSLDRGQPPGQYF.

This clone was picked up a small number of times. The chain is built from TRBV15 and TRBJ2-1; TRBD2 aligns across 8 bases. The ends lost 0 bases at V and 5 bases at J; junction bases unmatched: 6. The CDR3 is 16 residues long. Germline CDR1 LNHNV, CDR2 YYDKDF (reference sequence). The CDR3 is CATSRELVLADNEQFF. CDR3 in DNA: TGTGCCACCAGCAGAGAACTAGTACTAGCGGACAATGAGCAGTTCTTC.

In this sample, this clone turned up a few times. V and J are TRBV7-6 and TRBJ2-3; D is possibly TRBD2 (6 bases). The CDR3 runs to 17 residues. Trimming shortened V by 5 bases and J by 0 bases, and 18 bases separated the two germline ends. Germline assignment: CDR1 SGHVS and CDR2 FNYEAQ. Here the CDR3 reads CASSPRAGSTSTDTQYF. CDR3 DNA sequence: TGTGCCAGCAGCCCAAGAGCGGGTTCGACTAGCACAGATACGCAGTATTTT. Using reference TRBV7-6 and TRBJ2-3 for the parts outside the CDR3, the full variable domain is GAGVSQSPRYKVTKRGQDVALRCDPISGHVSLYWYRQALGQGPEFLTYFNYEAQQDKSGLPNDRFSAERPEGSISTLTIQRTEQRDSAMYRCASSPRAGSTSTDTQYFGPGTRLTVL.

This clone came up a few times. The chain employs TRBV19 and TRBJ2-7; D unclear. The CDR3 loop spans 13 amino acids. CDR1 and CDR2 (germline): LNHDA, SQIVND (reference sequence). Trimming took 10 bases from V and 6 from J, leaving 19 bases between them. The CDR3 region has the DNA TGTGCCACCCAGCCCTTGCGCGGCGGCGAGCAGTACTTC. Protein sequence: CATQPLRGGEQYF.

The rearrangement uses TRBV21-1 and TRBJ2-1; TRBD1, the table's D call, lacks a check against the DNA. TRBV21-1 counts as a pseudogene. The CDR3 has 14 residues. The CDR3, as DNA: TGTGCCAGCAGCAAGTGGCAGGGGGACAATGAGCAGTTCTTC. Translating gives CASSKWQGDNEQFF.

The table lists this clone with a few counts. The chain is built from TRBV7-9 and TRBJ2-7, with 9 bases lining up with TRBD2. Germline CDR1 reads SEHNR; CDR2 reads FQNEAQ (reference sequence). V lost 5 bases and J lost 4; bases outside the gene matches: 9. The CDR3 is made up of 15 amino acids. This chain's CDR3 is CASSKLAGKSYEQYV. The DNA for the CDR3 is TGTGCCAGCAGCAAACTAGCGGGTAAATCTTACGAGCAGTACGTC.

This clone was detected a few times. The J gene is TRBJ1-2, the V gene TRBV4-3; D is ambiguous. The CDR3 is 15 residues long. Germline V gene lookup returns CDR1 LGHNA and CDR2 YSLEER. Deletions cut 1 base from V and 0 bases from J, with 9 bases between. The CDR3 nucleotides read TGCGCCAGCAGCCAAGGGGGAGAAGCTAACTATGGCTACACCTTC. This sequence encodes CASSQGGEANYGYTF.

A few counts support this clone. The rearrangement joins TRBV4-3 to TRBJ1-4; 9 bases fit TRBD1. The CDR3 has 15 residues. The V and J ends lost 0 bases and 7 bases, in that order; junction bases with no gene match: 3. Germline CDR1 is LGHNA and CDR2 is YSLEER. The DNA for the CDR3 is TGCGCCAGCAGCCAAGACCGGACAGGGGTTGAAAAACTGTTTTTT. This gives the protein CASSQDRTGVEKLFF.

This clone was observed a handful of times. The V and J genes are TRBV9 and TRBJ1-1; the match to TRBD1 covers 7 bases. Trimming cost V 3 bases and J 0 bases; bases outside gene matches: 2. The CDR3 loop spans 14 amino acids. CDR1 and CDR2 from the germline V gene are SGDLS and YYNGEE. In DNA form, the CDR3 reads TGTGCCAGCAGCGAACAGGGGATGAACACTGAAGCTTTCTTT. It encodes CASSEQGMNTEAFF.

This clone has more than one count but fewer than ten. CDR3 sequence (DNA): TGTGCCTGGAGTGTTCCTACTAGCGGCACCTACAATGAGCAGTTCTTC. Translating gives CAWSVPTSGTYNEQFF. The chain uses TRBV30 and TRBJ2-1; 8 bases match TRBD2. The germline gives CDR1 GTSNPN, CDR2 SVGIG (reference sequence). V was pared by 0 bases and J by 2 bases, with 6 bases of the junction left unmatched. CDR3 length equals 16 residues.

The J gene is TRBJ2-6, the V gene TRBV29-1; D may match TRBD1 or TRBD2 (5 bases each). Per the germline V gene, CDR1 is SQVTM and CDR2 is ANQGSEA. This CDR3 spans 18 amino acids. V was cut by 0 bases and J by 0 bases, with 15 bases left in between. CDR3 nucleotide sequence: TGCAGCGTTGAAGATACCGGGTCAGGGAGCTCTGGGGCCAACGTCCTGACTTTC. Protein: CSVEDTGSGSSGANVLTF.

As for this clone: Other DNA sequences in this specimen translate into the identical CDR3. CDR3 sequence: CASSLEGFYNEQFF. For the CDR3, the DNA is TGCGCCAGCAGCTTGGAAGGCTTTTACAATGAGCAGTTCTTC. The chain carries TRBV5-1 and TRBJ2-1; D ambiguous. The CDR3 contains 14 residues. V was trimmed by 0 bases and J by 4 bases, leaving 8 bases between them. Germline-derived CDR1 and CDR2 are SGHRS and YFSETQ.

The genes are TRBV6-1 and TRBJ1-2, with a weak D call TRBD1 (6 bases). CDR1 is MNHNS and CDR2 is SASEGT in the germline V gene. The CDR3 has 15 amino acids. V was cut by 1 base and J by 6 bases, with 15 bases left in between. Here the CDR3 DNA reads TGTGCCAGCAGTGAAGGGTCCACAGGGAAGCATGGCTACACCTTC. Its translation is CASSEGSTGKHGYTF.